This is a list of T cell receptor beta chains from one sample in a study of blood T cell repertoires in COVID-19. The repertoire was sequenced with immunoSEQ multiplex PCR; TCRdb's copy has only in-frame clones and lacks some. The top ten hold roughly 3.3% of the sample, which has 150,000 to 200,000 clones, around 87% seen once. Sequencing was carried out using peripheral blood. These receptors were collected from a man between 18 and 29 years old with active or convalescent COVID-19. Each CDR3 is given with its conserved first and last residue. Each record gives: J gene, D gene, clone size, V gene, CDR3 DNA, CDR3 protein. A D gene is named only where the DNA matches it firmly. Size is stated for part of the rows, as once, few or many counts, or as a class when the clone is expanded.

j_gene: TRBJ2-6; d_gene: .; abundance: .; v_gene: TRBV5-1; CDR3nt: TGCGCCAGCAAACTAGATGACCTTGGGGCCAACGTCCTGACTTTC; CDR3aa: CASKLDDLGANVLTF
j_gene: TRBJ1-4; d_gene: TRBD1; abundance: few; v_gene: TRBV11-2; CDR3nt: TGTGCCAGCAGCGATATTTCAGGGGGCTATGGGGCGGGTGAAAAACTGTTTTTT; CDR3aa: CASSDISGGYGAGEKLFF
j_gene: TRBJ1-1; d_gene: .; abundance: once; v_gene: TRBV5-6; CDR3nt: TGTGCCAGCAGCTTGCTGGCAGCCGCACGGAGGACTGAAGCTTTCTTT; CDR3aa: CASSLLAAARRTEAFF
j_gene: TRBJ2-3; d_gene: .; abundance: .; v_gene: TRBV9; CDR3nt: TGTGCCAGCAGCGTAGATGTCACTCCCACAGATACGCAGTATTTT; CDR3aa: CASSVDVTPTDTQYF
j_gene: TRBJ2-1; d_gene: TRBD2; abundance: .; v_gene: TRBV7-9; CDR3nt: TGTGCCAGCAGCTTAGGGGGGACTAGCGGGAGTTCATACAATGAGCAGTTCTTC; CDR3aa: CASSLGGTSGSSYNEQFF
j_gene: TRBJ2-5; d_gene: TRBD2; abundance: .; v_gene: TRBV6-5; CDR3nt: TGTGCCAGCAGTTACGGAGGAGGAGCGGGAGAGGAGACCCAGTACTTC; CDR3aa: CASSYGGGAGEETQYF
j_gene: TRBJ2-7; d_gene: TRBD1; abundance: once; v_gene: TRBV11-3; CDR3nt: TGTGCCAGCAGACCTGGACAGGGCCGCGAGCAGTACTTC; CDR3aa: CASRPGQGREQYF
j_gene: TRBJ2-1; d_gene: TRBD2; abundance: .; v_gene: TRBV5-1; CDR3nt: TGCGCCAGCAGCTTGGGACTAGCTGGGTACAATGAGCAGTTCTTC; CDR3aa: CASSLGLAGYNEQFF
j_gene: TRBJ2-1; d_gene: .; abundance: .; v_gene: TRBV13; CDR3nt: TGTGCCAGCAGCTTTTGGACAGACTCCTACAATGAGCAGTTCTTC; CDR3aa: CASSFWTDSYNEQFF
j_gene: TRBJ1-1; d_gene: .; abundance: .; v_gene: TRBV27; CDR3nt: TGTGCCAGCAGTCTTACACAGGGAGGGACTGAAGCTTTCTTT; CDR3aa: CASSLTQGGTEAFF
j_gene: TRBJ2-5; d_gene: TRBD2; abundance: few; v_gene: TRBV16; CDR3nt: TGTGCCAGCAGCCAGCAAGCGGGGGGCCAAGAGACCCAGTACTTC; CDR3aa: CASSQQAGGQETQYF
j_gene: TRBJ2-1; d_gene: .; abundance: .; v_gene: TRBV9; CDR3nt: TGTGCCAGCAGCGTAGAACTTATCTCCTACAATGAGCAGTTCTTC; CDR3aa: CASSVELISYNEQFF
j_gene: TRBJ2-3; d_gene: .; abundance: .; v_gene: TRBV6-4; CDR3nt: TGTGCCAGCAGTGACTCGGGGCTAGATACGCAGTATTTT; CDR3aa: CASSDSGLDTQYF
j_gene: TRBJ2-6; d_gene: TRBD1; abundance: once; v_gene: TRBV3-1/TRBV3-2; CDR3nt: TGTGCCAGCAGCCAAACCTCGACAGGGGGTGTCATCGGGGCCAACGTCCTGACTTTC; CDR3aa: CASSQTSTGGVIGANVLTF
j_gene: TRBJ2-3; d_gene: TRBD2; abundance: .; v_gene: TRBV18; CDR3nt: TGTGCCAGCTCACCACCCACTAGCGGGGGGTACACAGATACGCAGTATTTT; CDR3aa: CASSPPTSGGYTDTQYF